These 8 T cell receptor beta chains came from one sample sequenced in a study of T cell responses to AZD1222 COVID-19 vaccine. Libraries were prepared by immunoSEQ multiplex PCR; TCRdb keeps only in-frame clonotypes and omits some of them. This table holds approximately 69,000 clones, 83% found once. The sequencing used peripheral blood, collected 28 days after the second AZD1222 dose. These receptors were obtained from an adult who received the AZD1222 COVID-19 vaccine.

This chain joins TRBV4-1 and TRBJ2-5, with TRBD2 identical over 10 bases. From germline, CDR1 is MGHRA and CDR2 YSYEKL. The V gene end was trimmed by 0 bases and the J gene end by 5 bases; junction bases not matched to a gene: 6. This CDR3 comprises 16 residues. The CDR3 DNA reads TGCGCCAGCAGCCAAGAGGGACTAGCGCCCGGGGAGACCCAGTACTTC. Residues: CASSQEGLAPGETQYF.

The CDR3 is CASSLAGVEEQYF. Here the CDR3 DNA reads TGCGCCAGCAGCTTGGCGGGGGTGGAAGAGCAGTACTTC. This chain links TRBV5-1 with TRBJ2-7; perhaps TRBD2 as D (6 bases). Trimming removed 0 bases from V and 7 bases from J, with 11 bases in between. The CDR3 covers 13 residues. Per germline, CDR1 SGHRS and CDR2 YFSETQ.

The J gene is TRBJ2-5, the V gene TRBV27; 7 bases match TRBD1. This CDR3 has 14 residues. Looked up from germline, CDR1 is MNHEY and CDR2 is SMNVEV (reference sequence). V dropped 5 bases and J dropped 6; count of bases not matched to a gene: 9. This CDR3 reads CASSTRTGLKTQYF. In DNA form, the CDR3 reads TGTGCCAGCAGTACCCGGACAGGCTTGAAGACCCAGTACTTC.

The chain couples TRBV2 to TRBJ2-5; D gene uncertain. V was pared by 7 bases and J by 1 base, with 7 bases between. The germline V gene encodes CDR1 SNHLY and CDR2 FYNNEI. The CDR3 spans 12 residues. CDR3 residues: CASMGSQETQYF. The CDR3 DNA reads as TGTGCCAGCATGGGTAGCCAAGAGACCCAGTACTTC.

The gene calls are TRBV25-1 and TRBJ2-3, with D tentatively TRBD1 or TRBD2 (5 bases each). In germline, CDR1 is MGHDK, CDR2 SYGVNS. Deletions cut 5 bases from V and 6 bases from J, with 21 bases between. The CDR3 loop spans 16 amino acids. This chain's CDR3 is CASSLQGTFKRDTQYF. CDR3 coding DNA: TGTGCCAGCAGTCTCCAAGGGACGTTCAAGAGGGATACGCAGTATTTT. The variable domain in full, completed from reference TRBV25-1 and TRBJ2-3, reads EADIYQTPRYLVIGTGKKITLECSQTMGHDKMYWYQQDPGMELHLIHYSYGVNSTEKGDLSSESTVSRIRTEHFPLTLESARPSHTSQYLCASSLQGTFKRDTQYFGPGTRLTVL.

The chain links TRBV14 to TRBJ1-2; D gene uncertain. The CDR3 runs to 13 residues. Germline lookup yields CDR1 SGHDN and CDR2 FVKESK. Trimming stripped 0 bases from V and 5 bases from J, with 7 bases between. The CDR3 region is CASSQDYVYGYTF. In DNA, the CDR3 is TGTGCCAGCAGCCAAGATTATGTGTATGGCTACACCTTC.

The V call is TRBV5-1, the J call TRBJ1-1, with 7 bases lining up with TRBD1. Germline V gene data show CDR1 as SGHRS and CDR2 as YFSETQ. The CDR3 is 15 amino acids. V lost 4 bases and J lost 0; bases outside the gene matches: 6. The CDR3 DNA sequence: TGCGCCAGCAGCATCACCAGGGGGTTGAACACTGAAGCTTTCTTT. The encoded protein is CASSITRGLNTEAFF. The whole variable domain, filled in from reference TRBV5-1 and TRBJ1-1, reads KAGVTQTPRYLIKTRGQQVTLSCSPISGHRSVSWYQQTPGQGLQFLFEYFSETQRNKGNFPGRFSGRQFSNSRSEMNVSTLELGDSALYLCASSITRGLNTEAFFGQGTRLTVV.

The CDR3 is CASSSRTSGVADTQYF. The CDR3 coding sequence is TGTGCCAGTAGTTCTAGGACTAGCGGGGTTGCAGATACGCAGTATTTT. The V gene is TRBV19, the J gene TRBJ2-3, with 12 bases that match TRBD2. This CDR3 comprises 16 residues. Germline assignment: CDR1 LNHDA and CDR2 SQIVND (reference sequence). Trimming cost V 5 bases and J 4 bases; bases outside gene matches: 7.